These 6 T cell receptor beta chains originate from one sample sequenced in a study of blood T cell repertoires in COVID-19. Assay: immunoSEQ multiplex PCR; the TCRdb copy retains only in-frame clones and omits some. Here the sample spans about 290,000 clones, roughly nine tenths being singletons. Source material: PBMCs or T cells enriched from blood (not recorded which). The receptors originated from a woman aged 40-49 years who had recovered from COVID-19.

The V and J genes are TRBV4-1 and TRBJ2-2, with 12 bases that match TRBD1. J gave up 7 bases and V 5 bases, and 8 bases lay outside the gene matches. CDR3 length equals 16 residues. Germline assignment: CDR1 MGHRA and CDR2 YSYEKL. CDR3: CASSLTGQGAFGELFF. CDR3 DNA: TGCGCCAGCAGCTTGACGGGACAGGGGGCCTTCGGGGAGCTGTTTTTT.

The CDR3 bases are TGTGCCAGCAGTTTCGCAGCTGGAAACACCATATATTTT. This gives the protein CASSFAAGNTIYF. J is TRBJ1-3 and V is TRBV12-3 or TRBV12-4; D uncertain. Trimming took off 3 bases at V and 2 bases at J, with 5 bases between the two ends. The CDR3 sequence is 13 residues long.

This clone appeared once. V gene TRBV5-1 combines with J gene TRBJ2-3; the match to TRBD2 covers 12 bases. V dropped 4 bases and J dropped 5; count of bases not matched to a gene: 26. The CDR3 consists of 22 residues. The germline CDR1 and CDR2 sequences are SGHRS and YFSETQ. CDR3 DNA sequence: TGCGCCAGCAGCGCCCTCCAGGGGGCAAGAACTAGCGGGGGGCTTCCGCAAGATACGCAGTATTTT. It is translated as CASSALQGARTSGGLPQDTQYF.

This clone has only a few counts. The chain's CDR3 is CAWERLAGDTGELFF. The CDR3 coding sequence is TGTGCCTGGGAAAGACTAGCGGGAGACACCGGGGAGCTGTTTTTT. The chain carries TRBV30 and TRBJ2-2; the match to TRBD2 covers 12 bases. Per germline, CDR1 GTSNPN and CDR2 SVGIG (reference sequence). The CDR3 totals 15 residues. Unmatched junction bases numbered 4, after V lost 5 bases and J lost 3 bases.

This clone came up a few times. The chain employs TRBV5-1 and TRBJ1-1; weak D call: TRBD1 (5 bases). With 7 bases removed from V and 0 bases from J, the gap between germline ends came to 10 bases. CDR3 length: 13 residues. Germline V lookup: CDR1 SGHRS, CDR2 YFSETQ. CDR3 region: CASSPGMNTEAFF. In DNA, the CDR3 is TGCGCCAGCTCTCCAGGGATGAACACTGAAGCTTTCTTT.

The rearrangement uses TRBV30 and TRBJ2-7; 13 bases are a match to TRBD2. The CDR3 spans 18 residues. The V and J ends lost 0 bases and 4 bases, in that order; junction bases with no gene match: 12. Germline V gives CDR1 GTSNPN, CDR2 SVGIG (reference sequence). CDR3: CAWSVVGTSGRAGYEQYF. CDR3 DNA: TGTGCCTGGAGTGTAGTCGGTACTAGCGGGAGGGCCGGTTACGAGCAGTACTTC.